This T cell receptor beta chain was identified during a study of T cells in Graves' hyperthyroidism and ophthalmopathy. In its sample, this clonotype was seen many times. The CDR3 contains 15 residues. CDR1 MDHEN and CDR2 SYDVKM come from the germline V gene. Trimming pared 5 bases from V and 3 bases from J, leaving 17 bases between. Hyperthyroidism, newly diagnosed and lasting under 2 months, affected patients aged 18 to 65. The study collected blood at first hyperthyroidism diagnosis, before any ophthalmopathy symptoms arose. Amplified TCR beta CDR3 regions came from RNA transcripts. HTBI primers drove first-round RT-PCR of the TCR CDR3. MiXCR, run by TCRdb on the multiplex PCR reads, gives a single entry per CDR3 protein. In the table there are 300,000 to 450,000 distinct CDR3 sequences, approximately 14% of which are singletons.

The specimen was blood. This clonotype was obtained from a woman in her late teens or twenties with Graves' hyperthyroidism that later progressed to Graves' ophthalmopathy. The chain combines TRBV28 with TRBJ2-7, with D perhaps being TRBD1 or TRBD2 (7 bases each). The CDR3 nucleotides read TGTGCCAGCAGTGCCTACAGGGGAGGGGGCTACGAGCAGTACTTC. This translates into CASSAYRGGGYEQYF.